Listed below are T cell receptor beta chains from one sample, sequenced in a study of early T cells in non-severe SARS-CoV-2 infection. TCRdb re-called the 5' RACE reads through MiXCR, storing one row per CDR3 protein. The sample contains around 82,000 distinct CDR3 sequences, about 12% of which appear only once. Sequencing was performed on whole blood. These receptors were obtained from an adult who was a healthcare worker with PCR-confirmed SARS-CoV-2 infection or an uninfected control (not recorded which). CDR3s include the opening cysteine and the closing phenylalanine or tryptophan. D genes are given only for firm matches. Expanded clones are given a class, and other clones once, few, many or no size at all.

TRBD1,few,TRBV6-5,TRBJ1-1,CASSPTGRMNTEAFF,TGTGCCAGCAGTCCGACAGGGAGGATGAACACTGAAGCTTTCTTT
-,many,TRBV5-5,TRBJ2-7,CASSFQRVYSYEQYF,TGTGCCAGCAGCTTTCAGCGGGTTTACTCCTACGAGCAGTACTTC
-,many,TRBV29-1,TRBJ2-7,CSVFVGVGYEQYF,TGCAGCGTTTTTGTGGGAGTAGGTTACGAGCAGTACTTC
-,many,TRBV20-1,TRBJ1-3,CSASGVAGNTIYF,TGCAGTGCTAGTGGAGTGGCTGGAAACACCATATATTTT
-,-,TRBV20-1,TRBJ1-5,CSARKISADNQPQHF,TGCAGTGCTAGGAAGATATCGGCAGACAATCAGCCCCAGCATTTT
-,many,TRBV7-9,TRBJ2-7,CASSFGPSYEQYF,TGTGCCAGCAGCTTTGGCCCTTCCTACGAGCAGTACTTC
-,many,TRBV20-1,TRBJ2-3,CSAGGTASSADTQYF,TGCAGTGCTGGTGGCACTGCCAGCAGCGCAGATACGCAGTATTTT
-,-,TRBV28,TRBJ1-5,CASSSDRRGDQPQHF,TGTGCCAGCAGTTCAGACAGAAGGGGCGATCAGCCCCAGCATTTT
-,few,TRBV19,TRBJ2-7,CASTGSGTPYEQYF,TGTGCCAGTACCGGATCCGGGACGCCATACGAGCAGTACTTC
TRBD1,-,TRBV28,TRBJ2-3,CASSPDDRADTQYF,TGTGCCAGCAGTCCAGATGACAGGGCAGATACGCAGTATTTT
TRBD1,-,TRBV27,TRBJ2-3,CASSPDRGFDTQYF,TGTGCCAGCAGCCCGGACAGGGGTTTCGATACGCAGTATTTT
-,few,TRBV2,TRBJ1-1,CASSDPGGGGTEAFF,TGTGCCAGCAGTGACCCTGGGGGGGGAGGCACTGAAGCTTTCTTT
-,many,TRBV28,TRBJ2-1,CASSPPSYNEQFF,TGTGCCAGCAGTCCCCCCTCCTACAATGAGCAGTTCTTC
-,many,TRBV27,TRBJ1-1,CASSINPTVPTEAFF,TGTGCCAGCAGTATCAACCCGACCGTCCCCACTGAAGCTTTCTTT
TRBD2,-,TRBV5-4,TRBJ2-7,CASSGGPGLAFYEQYF,TGTGCCAGCAGCGGCGGCCCGGGACTAGCATTCTACGAGCAGTACTTC
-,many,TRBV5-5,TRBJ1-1,CASSLGQHQNTEAFF,TGTGCCAGCAGCTTGGGACAGCACCAGAACACTGAAGCTTTCTTT
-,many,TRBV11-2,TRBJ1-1,CASSPLRGAGMNTEAFF,TGTGCCAGCAGCCCTCTTCGGGGGGCGGGGATGAACACTGAAGCTTTCTTT
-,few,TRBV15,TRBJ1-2,CATSRERSKVYGYTF,TGTGCCACCAGCAGAGAAAGGTCAAAAGTCTATGGCTACACCTTC
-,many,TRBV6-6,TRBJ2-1,CASSLGSSYNEQFF,TGTGCCAGCTCGTTAGGGAGCTCCTACAATGAGCAGTTCTTC
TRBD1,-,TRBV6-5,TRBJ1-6,CASSRTGVYSPLHF,TGTGCCAGCAGTCGGACAGGGGTGTATTCACCCCTCCACTTT
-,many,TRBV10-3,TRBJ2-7,CAISESGGGEQYF,TGTGCCATCAGTGAGTCGGGAGGGGGCGAGCAGTACTTC
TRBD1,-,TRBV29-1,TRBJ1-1,CSVGTRQGDTEAFF,TGCAGCGTTGGCACGAGACAGGGTGACACTGAAGCTTTCTTT
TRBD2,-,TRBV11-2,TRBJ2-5,CASSPREAGRETQYF,TGTGCCAGCAGCCCCCGGGAAGCGGGACGAGAGACCCAGTACTTC
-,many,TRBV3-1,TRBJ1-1,CASSQGWGRAFF,TGTGCCAGCAGCCAAGGTTGGGGGAGGGCTTTCTTT
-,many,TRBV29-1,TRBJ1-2,CSVEGDGVYYGYTF,TGCAGCGTTGAGGGGGACGGAGTCTATTATGGCTACACCTTC
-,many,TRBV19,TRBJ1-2,CASSPRRSGYTF,TGTGCCAGTAGTCCTCGCAGGAGCGGCTACACCTTC
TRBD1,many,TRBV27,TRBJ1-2,CASSRRGQSFNYGYTF,TGTGCCAGCAGCCGGAGGGGGCAATCTTTTAACTATGGCTACACCTTC
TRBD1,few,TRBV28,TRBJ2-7,CASSGQGAYEQYF,TGTGCCAGCAGCGGACAGGGGGCATACGAGCAGTACTTC
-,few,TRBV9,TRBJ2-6,CASSSDSGANVLTF,TGTGCCAGCAGCTCGGACTCTGGGGCCAACGTCCTGACTTTC
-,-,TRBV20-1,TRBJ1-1,CSATSRGAEAFF,TGCAGTGCTACCTCCCGGGGCGCTGAAGCTTTCTTT
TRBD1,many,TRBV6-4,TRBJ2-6,CASSAGGSSGANVLTF,TGTGCCAGCAGTGCAGGGGGTAGCTCTGGGGCCAACGTCCTGACTTTC
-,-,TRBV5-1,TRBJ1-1,CASSSHGGGDTEAFF,TGCGCCAGCAGCTCCCATGGAGGGGGGGACACTGAAGCTTTCTTT
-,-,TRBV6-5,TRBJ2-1,CASSPLDTRSYNEQFF,TGTGCCAGCAGTCCTCTAGATACACGTTCCTACAATGAGCAGTTCTTC
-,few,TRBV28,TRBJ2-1,CASSTDLHEQFF,TGTGCCAGCAGTACAGACCTCCATGAGCAGTTCTTC
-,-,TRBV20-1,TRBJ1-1,CSAIEDWESGAFF,TGCAGTGCAATAGAGGACTGGGAGTCGGGAGCTTTCTTT
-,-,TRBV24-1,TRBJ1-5,CATSDGGKGNQPQHF,TGTGCCACCAGTGATGGAGGGAAGGGCAATCAGCCCCAGCATTTT
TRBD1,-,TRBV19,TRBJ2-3,CASRSGQGRTDTQYF,TGTGCCAGTAGATCAGGACAGGGGCGCACAGATACGCAGTATTTT
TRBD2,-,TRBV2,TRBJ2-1,CASRDSGRGNEQFF,TGTGCCAGCAGGGATAGCGGGAGGGGTAATGAGCAGTTCTTC
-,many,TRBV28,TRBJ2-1,CASSFGGSDEQFF,TGTGCCAGCAGTTTTGGAGGGAGCGATGAGCAGTTCTTC
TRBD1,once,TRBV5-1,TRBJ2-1,CASSLVPGQGSDEQFF,TGCGCCAGCAGCTTGGTTCCGGGACAGGGGTCGGATGAGCAGTTCTTC
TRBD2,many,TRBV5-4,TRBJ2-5,CASSLPSGGQETQYF,TGTGCCAGCAGCTTACCTAGCGGGGGTCAAGAGACCCAGTACTTC
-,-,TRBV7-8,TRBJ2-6,CASSLAISGANVLTF,TGTGCCAGCAGCTTAGCTATCTCTGGGGCCAACGTCCTGACTTTC